The next 13 T cell receptor beta chains were all read from a single sample in a study of blood T cell repertoires in COVID-19. The assay was immunoSEQ multiplex PCR, and TCRdb's table has in-frame clones only and misses some. The table includes roughly 200,000 clones, nearly 90% detected once. What was sequenced was peripheral blood. Source of these receptors: a man aged 60-69 years with active or convalescent COVID-19.

The J gene is TRBJ2-7, the V gene TRBV19, with TRBD1 as a possible D gene (6 bases). From germline, CDR1 is LNHDA and CDR2 SQIVND (reference sequence). This CDR3 spans 14 amino acids. V lost 3 bases and J lost 4, with 13 bases in between. The CDR3 DNA reads as TGTGCCAGTAGTATTACACAGGGAGCTTACGAGCAGTACTTC. It encodes CASSITQGAYEQYF. Full variable domain (missing parts from reference TRBV19 and TRBJ2-7): DGGITQSPKYLFRKEGQNVTLSCEQNLNHDAMYWYRQDPGQGLRLIYYSQIVNDFQKGDIAEGYSVSREKKESFPLTVTSAQKNPTAFYLCASSITQGAYEQYFGPGTRLTVT.

The chain has TRBV5-1 and TRBJ2-7; the match to TRBD1 covers 7 bases. The CDR3 spans 14 residues. V was pared by 8 bases and J by 2 bases, with 10 bases of the junction left unmatched. From germline, CDR1 is SGHRS and CDR2 YFSETQ. The DNA for the CDR3 is TGCGCCAGTACTGAAGGGGGCAACCCCTACGAGCAGTACTTC. It is translated as CASTEGGNPYEQYF.

The V call is TRBV6-1, the J call TRBJ2-3; no clear D. This CDR3 spans 18 amino acids. Germline CDR1 and CDR2: MNHNS and SASEGT. V was shortened by 1 base and J by 3 bases, with 20 bases between the two germline ends. The chain's CDR3 is CASSEDPLPGWRTDTQYF. The CDR3 region has the DNA TGTGCCAGCAGTGAAGACCCTCTACCCGGTTGGCGGACAGATACGCAGTATTTT.

V and J are TRBV5-4 and TRBJ1-2; 10 bases fit TRBD1. The CDR3 contains 17 residues. V lost 3 bases, J lost 6 bases, and 14 bases stayed unmatched. The germline V gene encodes CDR1 SGHNT and CDR2 YYREEE (reference sequence). CDR3 bases: TGTGCCAGCAGCTCAACCGGCACGGGACAGGGGATGGATGGCTACACCTTC. It codes for CASSSTGTGQGMDGYTF.

The CDR3 loop reads CASSLWGQETDTQYF. The CDR3, as DNA: TGCGCCAGCAGCTTATGGGGACAAGAAACAGATACGCAGTATTTT. The chain couples TRBV5-1 to TRBJ2-3; possible D gene TRBD1, 6 bases. Germline V gene sequence: CDR1 SGHRS, CDR2 YFSETQ. Trimming pared 2 bases from V and 3 bases from J, leaving 13 bases between. This CDR3 contains 15 residues.

This rearrangement joins TRBV6-5 to TRBJ1-3; TRBD1 agrees at 7 bases. CDR1 is MNHEY and CDR2 is SVGAGI in the germline V gene. Trimming removed 4 bases from V and 5 bases from J; junction bases left unmatched: 8. The CDR3 loop spans 15 amino acids. CDR3 protein: CASSLQGLYRNTIYF. The CDR3 nucleotides read TGTGCCAGCAGTTTACAGGGGCTCTATAGAAACACCATATATTTT.

This chain joins TRBV2 and TRBJ2-5; D possibly corresponds to TRBD2 (6 bases). The germline V gene has CDR1 SNHLY and CDR2 FYNNEI. The CDR3 totals 14 residues. V shed 5 bases and J shed 2 bases, with 12 bases lying between them. CDR3 in DNA: TGTGCCAGCAGTTACTATGGGGGGCAAGAGACCCAGTACTTC. It encodes CASSYYGGQETQYF.

The J gene is TRBJ1-5, the V gene TRBV2, with 7 bases aligning to TRBD1. V shed 6 bases, J shed 8 bases, and the junction held 10 bases outside the gene matches. This CDR3 comprises 14 residues. CDR1 and CDR2 from the germline V gene are SNHLY and FYNNEI. CDR3 amino acids: CASRVPGTEKPQHF. For the CDR3, the DNA is TGTGCCAGCAGAGTCCCCGGGACAGAAAAGCCCCAGCATTTT.

The V and J genes are TRBV29-1 and TRBJ1-2, with D unclear. The CDR3 sequence is 13 residues long. CDR1 and CDR2 from the germline V gene are SQVTM and ANQGSEA. V lost 0 bases to trimming and J lost 4 bases, with 9 bases between them. The CDR3 is CSVEDPAGYGYTF. The CDR3 DNA follows: TGCAGCGTTGAAGATCCGGCAGGCTATGGCTACACCTTC.

The chain recombines TRBV4-1 with TRBJ2-1, with 11 bases fitting TRBD1. J gave up 5 bases and V 8 bases, and 11 bases lay outside the gene matches. Germline V gives CDR1 MGHRA, CDR2 YSYEKL. CDR3 size: 16 residues. The CDR3, as DNA: TGCGCCAGCCGAAATCGGACAGGGGGCAAAAACAATGAGCAGTTCTTC. It yields the protein CASRNRTGGKNNEQFF.

This chain joins TRBV6-5 and TRBJ1-6; D remains unclear. Trimming removed 5 bases at V and 7 bases at J, with 15 bases between. This CDR3 has 15 amino acids. The germline CDR1 and CDR2 sequences are MNHEY and SVGAGI. CDR3 coding DNA: TGTGCCAGCAGTACTGGACTGACCGGCAATTCACCCCTCCACTTT. It is translated as CASSTGLTGNSPLHF.

V is TRBV19 and J is TRBJ2-7; D might be TRBD2 (7 bases). This CDR3 is built from 14 residues. Germline V gives CDR1 LNHDA, CDR2 SQIVND (reference sequence). The V end was cut by 8 bases, the J end by 6 bases, with 20 bases between. The CDR3 nucleotides read TGTGCCAGTCACCGGGGGGACACCAACCTCGAGCAGTACTTC. Translated, it gives CASHRGDTNLEQYF.

The CDR3 nucleotides are TGTGCCACCTCGGCGGGGGCAGCCTACGAGCAGTACTTC. This encodes CATSAGAAYEQYF. V usage is TRBV15 and J usage is TRBJ2-7, with D tentatively TRBD2 (7 bases). The CDR3 runs to 13 residues. Per germline, CDR1 LNHNV and CDR2 YYDKDF (reference sequence). Trimming stripped 8 bases from V and 2 bases from J, with 13 bases between.